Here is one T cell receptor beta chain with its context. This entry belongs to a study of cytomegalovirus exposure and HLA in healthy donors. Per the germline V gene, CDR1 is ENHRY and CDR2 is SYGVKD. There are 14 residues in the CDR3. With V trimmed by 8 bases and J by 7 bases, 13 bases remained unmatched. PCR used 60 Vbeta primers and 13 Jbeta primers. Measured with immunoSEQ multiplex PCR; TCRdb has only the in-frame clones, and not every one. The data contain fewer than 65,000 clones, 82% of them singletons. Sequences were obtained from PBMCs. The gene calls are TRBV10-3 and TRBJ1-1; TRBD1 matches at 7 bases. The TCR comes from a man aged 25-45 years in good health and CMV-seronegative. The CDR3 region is CAIRTGNTRYEAFF. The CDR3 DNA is TGTGCCATCCGGACAGGAAACACCAGATATGAAGCTTTCTTT.